This is a list of T cell receptor beta chains from one sample in a study of CD4 T cells in relation to SARS-CoV-2 and coronaviruses. The method was immunoSEQ multiplex PCR; TCRdb's version includes in-frame clones alone and lacks a portion of them. The table lists around 16,000 clones, 76% of them singletons. Their cognate antigens are unknown. Sequencing was done on a sample of CD4+ T cells from PBMCs, cultured in vitro. All receptors derive from a human donor in good health. Both conserved end residues are part of each CDR3. The D gene is left open where the match is weak. The size entry is marked missing in some rows and otherwise reads once, few, many or a size class.

CDR3nt,CDR3aa,j_gene,abundance,v_gene,d_gene
TGTGCCAGCAGTGAAGCGCTCGGCACTGAAGCTTTCTTT,CASSEALGTEAFF,TRBJ1-1,.,TRBV2,.
TGCGCCAGCAGCTTGGAAGGTGCGAACCTCTACAATGAGCAGTTCTTC,CASSLEGANLYNEQFF,TRBJ2-1,.,TRBV5-1,.
TGTGCCAGCAGTCCCCGACTAGCGGGAGGATACAATGAGCAGTTCTTC,CASSPRLAGGYNEQFF,TRBJ2-1,.,TRBV27,TRBD2
TGTGCCAGCAGCTTAGGTAGCGGGAGAGATACGCAGTATTTT,CASSLGSGRDTQYF,TRBJ2-3,.,TRBV7-9,TRBD2
TGTGCCAGCAGCCTCGGACGGTGGGAGACCCAGTACTTC,CASSLGRWETQYF,TRBJ2-5,once,TRBV7-9,.
TGTGCCAGCAGTGCCTTAGACAGGGGAGGTGAAGCTTTCTTT,CASSALDRGGEAFF,TRBJ1-1,.,TRBV2,TRBD1
TGTGCAAGTCGCTTAGGACCTAGAGCGGGAGGGCCAGGGAATGAGCAGTTCTTC,CASRLGPRAGGPGNEQFF,TRBJ2-1,.,TRBV12-2,.
TGCGCCAGCAGCCCCGGTAGGGGAGGTGGAAACACCATATATTTT,CASSPGRGGGNTIYF,TRBJ1-3,.,TRBV5-1,.
TGTGCCACCAGTGACGGCAGGGCAAACGAGCAGTACTTC,CATSDGRANEQYF,TRBJ2-7,few,TRBV24-1,.
TGTGCCAGCAGCTTGGAATACAGGGCCTACGAGCAGTACTTC,CASSLEYRAYEQYF,TRBJ2-7,.,TRBV5-5,.
TGTGCCTGGTCTGCCGGGACAGGGAGGTCACCCCTCCACTTT,CAWSAGTGRSPLHF,TRBJ1-6,few,TRBV30,TRBD1
TGTGCCACCAGTGAGCGGAAATTCATTCGGACAGGTGGGGGCAACACCGGGGAGCTGTTTTTT,CATSERKFIRTGGGNTGELFF,TRBJ2-2,.,TRBV24-1,TRBD1
TGTGCCACCAGTGACCCAGGGTGGAATGAGCAGTTCTTC,CATSDPGWNEQFF,TRBJ2-1,.,TRBV24-1,.
TGTGCCAGCACCGGGGACAGGGCTGGGGGCTACACCTTC,CASTGDRAGGYTF,TRBJ1-2,.,TRBV6-5,TRBD1
TGTGCCAGTAGTATTAAGGGGACTTCGGATGGCTACACCTTC,CASSIKGTSDGYTF,TRBJ1-2,few,TRBV19,.
TGTGCCAGCAGCCCGGGACAGGGGGCAATGGAGACCCAGTACTTC,CASSPGQGAMETQYF,TRBJ2-5,.,TRBV7-7,TRBD1
TGTGCCAGCAGCGGGGGACAGGGGGGCTCCTACGAGCAGTACTTC,CASSGGQGGSYEQYF,TRBJ2-7,.,TRBV9,TRBD1
TGTGCCAGTAAACCCTCTTGGCGGGGACCCACAGATACGCAGTATTTT,CASKPSWRGPTDTQYF,TRBJ2-3,.,TRBV19,.
TGTGCCAGCAGTCTGGGTAGCAGGGAGACCCAGTACTTC,CASSLGSRETQYF,TRBJ2-5,.,TRBV11-3,.
TGCGCCAGCAGCCTACAGGGGATCATGAACACTGAAGCTTTCTTT,CASSLQGIMNTEAFF,TRBJ1-1,.,TRBV5-1,TRBD1
TGTGCCAGTAGTTCGGAACAGGGGAATCAGCCCCAGCATTTT,CASSSEQGNQPQHF,TRBJ1-5,.,TRBV19,TRBD1
TGCAGTGCAAGTAGGGCGGGGTCCATTAATGAGCAGTTCTTC,CSASRAGSINEQFF,TRBJ2-1,.,TRBV20-1,.
TGCGCCAGCAGCCACGGACAGCGCTATGGCTACACCTTC,CASSHGQRYGYTF,TRBJ1-2,.,TRBV5-1,.
TGTGCCAGTAGTACCACAGATACGCAGTATTTT,CASSTTDTQYF,TRBJ2-3,.,TRBV19,.
TGTGCCAGCAGCTTGTTTGACAGGAACACCGGGGAGCTGTTTTTT,CASSLFDRNTGELFF,TRBJ2-2,.,TRBV5-6,.
TGTGCCAGCAGCGGTCGACCGGGACAGGGGATGGCTTTCTTT,CASSGRPGQGMAFF,TRBJ1-1,once,TRBV14,TRBD1
TGTGCCACCAGTGATCTAGTACAAAAAGAGACCCAGTACTTC,CATSDLVQKETQYF,TRBJ2-5,.,TRBV24-1,.
TGTGCCAGCAGCTTATTCGGGGAGCTGTTTTTT,CASSLFGELFF,TRBJ2-2,few,TRBV7-9,.
TGTGCCAGCAGCTCGGCGGGAGGAGTCGAGCAGTACTTC,CASSSAGGVEQYF,TRBJ2-7,.,TRBV5-4,TRBD2
TGTGCCAGCAGTGAAATTTGGAATTCACCCCTCCACTTT,CASSEIWNSPLHF,TRBJ1-6,few,TRBV6-1,.
TGCGCCAGCAGTCCAAAAGGGGCCAGGGCACGAGATGGCTACACCTTC,CASSPKGARARDGYTF,TRBJ1-2,.,TRBV23-1,.
TGTGCCAGCAGCTTTGGGACTAGCGGGACCTGGGGTCAAGAGACCCAGTACTTC,CASSFGTSGTWGQETQYF,TRBJ2-5,few,TRBV7-3,TRBD2
TGTGCCAGCAGTTCCTCGGACACTGAAGCTTTCTTT,CASSSSDTEAFF,TRBJ1-1,few,TRBV28,.
TGTGCCACCAGCAGGCTCGGAACTAGCGAACACACAGATACGCAGTATTTT,CATSRLGTSEHTDTQYF,TRBJ2-3,.,TRBV15,TRBD2
TGTGCCAGCAGCCAAGGCTACGAGCAGTACTTC,CASSQGYEQYF,TRBJ2-7,.,TRBV14,.
TGTGCCAGCAGCCCAAGGACAGGGAAACTGTTTTTT,CASSPRTGKLFF,TRBJ1-4,.,TRBV3-1/TRBV3-2,TRBD1
TGTGCCAGCAGCCAAGTTGCGGCCACTGAGCAGTTCTTC,CASSQVAATEQFF,TRBJ2-1,.,TRBV3-1/TRBV3-2,.
TGTGCCTGGAGCGGGGGAGACTATGGCTACACCTTC,CAWSGGDYGYTF,TRBJ1-2,once,TRBV30,.
TGTGCCAGTAGTCGCTACCCCTCTGTGGGTGAGCGGGAGGGCGGCTACGAGCAGTACTTC,CASSRYPSVGEREGGYEQYF,TRBJ2-7,.,TRBV19,TRBD2